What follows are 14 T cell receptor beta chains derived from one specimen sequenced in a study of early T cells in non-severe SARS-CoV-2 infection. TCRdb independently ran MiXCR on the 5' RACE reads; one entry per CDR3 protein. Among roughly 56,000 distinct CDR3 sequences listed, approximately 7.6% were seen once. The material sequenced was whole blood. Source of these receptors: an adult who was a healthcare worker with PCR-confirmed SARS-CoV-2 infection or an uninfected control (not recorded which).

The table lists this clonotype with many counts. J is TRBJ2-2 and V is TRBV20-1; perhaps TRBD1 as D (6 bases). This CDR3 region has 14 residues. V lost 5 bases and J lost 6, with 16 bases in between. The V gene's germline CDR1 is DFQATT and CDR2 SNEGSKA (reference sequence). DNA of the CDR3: TGCAGTGCTCCGACACCCGGACAGTCCGGGGAGCTGTTTTTT. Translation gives CSAPTPGQSGELFF.

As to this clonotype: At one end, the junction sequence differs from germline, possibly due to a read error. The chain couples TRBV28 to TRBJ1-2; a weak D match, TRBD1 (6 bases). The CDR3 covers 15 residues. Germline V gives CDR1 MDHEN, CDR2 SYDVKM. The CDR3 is CVSSTLGADPYGYTF. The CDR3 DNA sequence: TGTGTCAGCAGTACTCTGGGGGCGGATCCCTATGGCTACACCTTC.

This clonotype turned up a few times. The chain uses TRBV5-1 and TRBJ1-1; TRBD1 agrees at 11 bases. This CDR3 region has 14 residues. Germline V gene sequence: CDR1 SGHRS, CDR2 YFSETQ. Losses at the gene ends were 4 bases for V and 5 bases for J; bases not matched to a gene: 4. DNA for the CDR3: TGCGCCAGCAGCATGGGACAGGGGGATACTGAAGCTTTCTTT. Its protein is CASSMGQGDTEAFF.

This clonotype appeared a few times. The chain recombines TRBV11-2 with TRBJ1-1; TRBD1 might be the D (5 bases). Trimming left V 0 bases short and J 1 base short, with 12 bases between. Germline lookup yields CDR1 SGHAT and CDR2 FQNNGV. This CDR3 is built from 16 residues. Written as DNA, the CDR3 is TGTGCCAGCAGCTTAGATTTGGGGGAATGGAACACTGAAGCTTTCTTT. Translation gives CASSLDLGEWNTEAFF.

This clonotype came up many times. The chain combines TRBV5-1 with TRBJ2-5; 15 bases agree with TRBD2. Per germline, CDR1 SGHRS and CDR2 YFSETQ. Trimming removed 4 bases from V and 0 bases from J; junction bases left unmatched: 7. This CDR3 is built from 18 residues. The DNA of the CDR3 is TGCGCCAGCAGCGGGGGGACTAGCGGGAGGCCGTACCAAGAGACCCAGTACTTC. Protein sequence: CASSGGTSGRPYQETQYF.

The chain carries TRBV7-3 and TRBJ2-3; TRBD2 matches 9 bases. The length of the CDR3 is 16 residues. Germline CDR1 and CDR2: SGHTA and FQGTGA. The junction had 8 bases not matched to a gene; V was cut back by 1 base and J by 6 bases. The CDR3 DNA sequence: TGTGCCAGCAGCTTAAGTCCGGCGGGAGGGCCGGATACGCAGTATTTT. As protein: CASSLSPAGGPDTQYF.

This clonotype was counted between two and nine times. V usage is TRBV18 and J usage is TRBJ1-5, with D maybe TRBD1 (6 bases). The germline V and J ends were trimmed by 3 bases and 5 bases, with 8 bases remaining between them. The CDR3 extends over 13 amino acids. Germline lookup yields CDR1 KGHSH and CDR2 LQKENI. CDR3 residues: CASSPRGDQPQHF. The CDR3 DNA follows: TGTGCCAGCTCACCGAGGGGGGATCAGCCCCAGCATTTT.

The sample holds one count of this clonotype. CDR3 DNA: TGTGCCAGCAGCCGATCCCACGAGCAGTACTTC. Protein product: CASSRSHEQYF. The chain combines TRBV3-1 with TRBJ2-7, with D unresolved. This CDR3 spans 11 amino acids. CDR1 is LGHDT, CDR2 YNNKEL, per germline (reference sequence). V was clipped by 4 bases and J by 5 bases, with 6 bases between them.

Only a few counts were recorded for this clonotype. Written as DNA, the CDR3 is TGTGCCAGCAGCCAAGGGAAGGACGGCCACAATGAGCAGTTCTTC. It encodes CASSQGKDGHNEQFF. This chain uses TRBV3-1 with TRBJ2-1; D ambiguous. The germline V gene encodes CDR1 LGHDT and CDR2 YNNKEL (reference sequence). The CDR3 spans 15 residues. Trimming shortened V by 1 base and J by 5 bases, and 12 bases separated the two germline ends.

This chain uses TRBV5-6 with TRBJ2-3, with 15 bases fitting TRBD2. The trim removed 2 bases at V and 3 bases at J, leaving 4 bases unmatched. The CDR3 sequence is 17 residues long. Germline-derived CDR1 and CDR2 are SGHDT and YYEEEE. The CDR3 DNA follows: TGTGCCAGCAGCTTCCCGGGACTAGCGGGAGGTACAGATACGCAGTATTTT. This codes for CASSFPGLAGGTDTQYF.

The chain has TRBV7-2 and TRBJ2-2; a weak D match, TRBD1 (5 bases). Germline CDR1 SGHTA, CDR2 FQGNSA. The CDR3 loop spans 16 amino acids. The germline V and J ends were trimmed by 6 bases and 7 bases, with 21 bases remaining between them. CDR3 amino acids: CASSYSWSRVGGELFF. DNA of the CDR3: TGTGCCAGCAGTTACAGTTGGTCCAGGGTGGGCGGGGAGCTGTTTTTT.

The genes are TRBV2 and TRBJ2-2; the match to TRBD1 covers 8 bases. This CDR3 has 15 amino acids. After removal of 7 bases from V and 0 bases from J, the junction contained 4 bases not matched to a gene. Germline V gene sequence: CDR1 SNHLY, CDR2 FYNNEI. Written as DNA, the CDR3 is TGTGCCAGCAAATGGGACAGGTCGAACACCGGGGAGCTGTTTTTT. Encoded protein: CASKWDRSNTGELFF.

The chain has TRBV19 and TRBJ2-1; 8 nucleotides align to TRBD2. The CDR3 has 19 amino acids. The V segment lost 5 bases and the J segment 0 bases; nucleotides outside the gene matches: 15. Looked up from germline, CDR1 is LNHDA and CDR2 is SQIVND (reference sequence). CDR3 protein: CASSSLRGGLSNSYNEQFF. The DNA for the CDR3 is TGTGCCAGTAGTTCACTACGGGGGGGCCTTAGTAACTCCTACAATGAGCAGTTCTTC.

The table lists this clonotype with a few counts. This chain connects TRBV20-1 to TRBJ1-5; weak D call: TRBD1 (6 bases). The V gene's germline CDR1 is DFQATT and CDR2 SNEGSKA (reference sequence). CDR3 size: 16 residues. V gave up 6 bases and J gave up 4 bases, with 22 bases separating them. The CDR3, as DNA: TGCAGTGCCCAGATCCGAGGAGGGGGAGGTAATCAGCCCCAGCATTTT. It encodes CSAQIRGGGGNQPQHF.